This T cell receptor beta chain originates from a study of T-cell reconstitution after alpha-beta-depleted transplantation in children. The TCRbeta library was prepared with unique molecular identifiers. TCRdb processed the PCR reads anew with MiXCR; each CDR3 protein has one entry. The table lists approximately 520,000 distinct CDR3 sequences, approximately 29% of them singletons, with less than 2.5% in the top ten. The sequence was collected from a human donor who donated a stem cell graft to a child with aplastic anemia. The sequences come from PBMCs from the stem cell graft donor, collected from the stem cell graft.

Here the CDR3 DNA reads TGTGCCAGCAGCCAACCGGGGGCTGGGGCCAACGTCCTGACTTTC. This encodes CASSQPGAGANVLTF. The chain joins TRBV5-5 to TRBJ2-6; D might be TRBD2 (6 bases). This CDR3 spans 15 amino acids. Germline V lookup: CDR1 SGHKS, CDR2 YYEKEE (reference sequence). V was pared by 4 bases and J by 2 bases, with 10 bases between.